The 25 T cell receptor beta chains below come from one sample, sequenced in a study of blood T cell repertoires in COVID-19. Produced via immunoSEQ multiplex PCR; TCRdb's table is partial and in-frame only. The sample holds about 97,000 clones; over 75% are singletons and the top ten take approximately 4.5%. The sequenced material came from peripheral blood. These receptors originate from a man aged 60 to 69 with acute or convalescent COVID-19.

The rearrangement uses TRBV5-1 and TRBJ1-1; perhaps TRBD1 as D (6 bases). Looked up from germline, CDR1 is SGHRS and CDR2 is YFSETQ. With 0 bases removed from V and 3 bases from J, the gap between germline ends came to 9 bases. There are 14 residues in the CDR3. CDR3 coding DNA: TGCGCCAGCAGCTTGGGGGACATTTACACTGAAGCTTTCTTT. Translation gives CASSLGDIYTEAFF.

The chain couples TRBV19 to TRBJ2-7; 10 bases match TRBD2. Trimming took 3 bases from V and 3 from J; bases not matched to a gene: 2. The length of the CDR3 is 14 residues. CDR1 and CDR2 (germline): LNHDA, SQIVND (reference sequence). CDR3 bases: TGTGCCAGTAGTATGCTAGCGGGGGACTACGAGCAGTACTTC. Protein product: CASSMLAGDYEQYF.

The chain joins TRBV2 to TRBJ2-2; D may be TRBD2 (6 bases). The CDR3 runs 16 residues. Trimming cost V 7 bases and J 4 bases, with 19 bases left between them. Germline V lookup: CDR1 SNHLY, CDR2 FYNNEI. The CDR3 DNA reads TGTGCCAGCACCATTGGGACTCACCCCCGCACCGGGGAGCTGTTTTTT. Protein: CASTIGTHPRTGELFF.

This sequence joins TRBV18 and TRBJ1-1; 8 bases line up with TRBD1. The germline gives CDR1 KGHSH, CDR2 LQKENI. The CDR3 spans 16 residues. Germline trimming cut 6 bases from V and 1 base from J; bases unmatched to any gene: 10. In DNA form, the CDR3 reads TGTGCCAGCTCGCGAACAGGGGGAGGGTCGAACACTGAAGCTTTCTTT. Its translation is CASSRTGGGSNTEAFF.

The chain employs TRBV30 and TRBJ1-5; 7 bases align to TRBD1. V shed 3 bases and J 0 bases; nucleotides not matched to a gene: 8. Germline values: CDR1 GTSNPN, CDR2 SVGIG (reference sequence). The CDR3 consists of 16 residues. The CDR3 protein is CAWSRKRTGSNQPQHF. The CDR3 nucleotides read TGTGCCTGGAGCCGGAAGAGGACAGGTAGCAATCAGCCCCAGCATTTT.

The V call is TRBV6-6, the J call TRBJ2-7; 8 positions agree with TRBD1. The germline gives CDR1 MNHNY, CDR2 SVGAGI (reference sequence). J was trimmed by 0 bases and V by 7 bases; bases with no gene match: 2. The CDR3 spans 13 residues. The CDR3 nucleotides are TGTGCCAGCACCGGGACAGGCTCCTACGAGCAGTACTTC. It is translated as CASTGTGSYEQYF.

The J gene is TRBJ1-2, the V gene TRBV5-1, with 8 bases lining up with TRBD1. The V gene's germline CDR1 is SGHRS and CDR2 YFSETQ. The CDR3 is 16 amino acids. V gave up 0 bases and J gave up 3 bases; unmatched junction bases: 7. The CDR3 coding sequence is TGCGCCAGCAGCTTGGAAGCAGGGGGCGTTGACTATGGCTACACCTTC. It yields the protein CASSLEAGGVDYGYTF. Complete variable domain (other parts from reference TRBV5-1 and TRBJ1-2): KAGVTQTPRYLIKTRGQQVTLSCSPISGHRSVSWYQQTPGQGLQFLFEYFSETQRNKGNFPGRFSGRQFSNSRSEMNVSTLELGDSALYLCASSLEAGGVDYGYTFGSGTRLTVV.

J is TRBJ1-2 and V is TRBV5-6, with 9 bases matching TRBD1. Trimming cost V 2 bases and J 7 bases; bases outside gene matches: 6. The germline gives CDR1 SGHDT, CDR2 YYEEEE. The CDR3 has 14 residues. This chain's CDR3 is CASSFRDRELGYTF. The CDR3 DNA reads as TGTGCCAGCAGCTTCCGGGACAGGGAACTTGGCTACACCTTC.

Here the CDR3 reads CASSPGRGRTDTQYF. The CDR3, as DNA: TGTGCCAGCTCACCAGGCAGGGGCAGGACAGATACGCAGTATTTT. The gene calls are TRBV18 and TRBJ2-3; the D gene is possibly TRBD1 (6 bases). CDR1 and CDR2 from the germline V gene are KGHSH and LQKENI. The CDR3 has 15 residues. V lost 2 bases, J lost 3 bases, and 12 bases lay in between.

This sequence joins TRBV10-3 and TRBJ2-3; 15 bases line up with TRBD2. Germline-derived CDR1 and CDR2 are ENHRY and SYGVKD. J lost 1 base, V lost 6 bases, and 5 bases had no gene match. This CDR3 has 17 residues. Here the CDR3 reads CAIRAGLAGGGTDTQYF. CDR3 DNA sequence: TGTGCCATCAGAGCGGGACTAGCGGGAGGCGGCACAGATACGCAGTATTTT.

The CDR3 nucleotides read TGCGCCAGCAGCTACACAGGGGAAGAGACCCAGTACTTC. As protein: CASSYTGEETQYF. V usage is TRBV5-1 and J usage is TRBJ2-5; TRBD1 agrees at 7 bases. The CDR3 contains 13 residues. Germline CDR1 is SGHRS and CDR2 is YFSETQ. V trimming: 3 bases; J trimming: 3 bases; junction bases outside the gene matches: 2.

For the CDR3, the DNA is TGTGCCAGCAGCTTGGTAGCCAGGGAACATGGCTACACCTTC. Its protein product is CASSLVAREHGYTF. The rearrangement joins TRBV5-6 to TRBJ1-2, with a tentative D call TRBD1 (5 bases). Trimming took off 0 bases at V and 6 bases at J, with 12 bases between the two ends. The CDR3 runs to 14 residues. CDR1 and CDR2 from the germline V gene are SGHDT and YYEEEE.

This rearrangement joins TRBV7-2 to TRBJ1-5; 7 nucleotides match TRBD1. CDR3 size: 16 residues. Unmatched junction bases numbered 3, after V lost 1 base and J lost 0 bases. Germline values: CDR1 SGHTA, CDR2 FQGNSA. CDR3 region: CASSLVGTDSNQPQHF. In DNA, the CDR3 is TGTGCCAGCAGCTTAGTAGGGACAGATAGCAATCAGCCCCAGCATTTT.

The rearrangement uses TRBV19 and TRBJ2-2; D call uncertain. With 3 bases removed from V and 5 bases from J, the gap between germline ends came to 13 bases. Germline V lookup: CDR1 LNHDA, CDR2 SQIVND (reference sequence). This CDR3 spans 15 amino acids. CDR3 amino acids: CASSISRLVTGELFF. The CDR3 DNA sequence: TGTGCCAGTAGTATCTCTAGGTTGGTAACCGGGGAGCTGTTTTTT.

The genes are TRBV5-1 and TRBJ1-2, with TRBD1 matching over 7 bases. Germline V gene sequence: CDR1 SGHRS, CDR2 YFSETQ. V shed 0 bases and J 8 bases; nucleotides not matched to a gene: 10. CDR3 length: 15 amino acids. CDR3: CASSLALQAGQGYTF. The CDR3, as DNA: TGCGCCAGCAGCTTGGCTCTCCAGGCGGGACAGGGCTACACCTTC.

V usage is TRBV7-9 and J usage is TRBJ2-3; 8 nucleotides match TRBD2. This CDR3 has 15 residues. Germline V gene data show CDR1 as SEHNR and CDR2 as FQNEAQ (reference sequence). Trimming removed 5 bases from V and 6 bases from J; junction bases left unmatched: 10. The CDR3 DNA reads as TGTGCCAGCAGCATGACACCGGGACTAGACGATACGCAGTATTTT. Its protein is CASSMTPGLDDTQYF.

The chain has TRBV5-4 and TRBJ1-4, with D unresolved. V was trimmed by 1 base and J by 7 bases, leaving 20 bases between them. Looked up from germline, CDR1 is SGHNT and CDR2 is YYREEE (reference sequence). This CDR3 region has 17 residues. Here the CDR3 DNA reads TGTGCCAGCAGCTTGTGGAACGCCGGGATAAAGGCTGAAAAACTGTTTTTT. Amino acid sequence: CASSLWNAGIKAEKLFF.

This chain joins TRBV19 and TRBJ1-5; D gene unclear. The germline V gene encodes CDR1 LNHDA and CDR2 SQIVND (reference sequence). The V and J ends lost 7 bases and 0 bases respectively, with 7 bases between them. The CDR3 length is 13 residues. Written as DNA, the CDR3 is TGTGCCAGTACCCAGGTTAGCAATCAGCCCCAGCATTTT. It codes for CASTQVSNQPQHF.

The chain is built from TRBV30 and TRBJ2-5; D not resolved. Per the germline V gene, CDR1 is GTSNPN and CDR2 is SVGIG (reference sequence). V dropped 6 bases and J dropped 3 bases, with 8 bases sitting between them. The CDR3 has 11 amino acids. CDR3 nucleotide sequence: TGTGCCTGTGCACCAGAAGAGACCCAGTACTTC. Translated, it gives CACAPEETQYF.

The chain carries TRBV10-1 and TRBJ2-3; no reliable D call. Per germline, CDR1 WNHNN and CDR2 SYGVQD (reference sequence). The V and J ends lost 4 bases and 10 bases respectively, with 15 bases between them. This CDR3 is 13 amino acids long. The CDR3 loop is CASSAVLSGSQYF. The CDR3 nucleotides are TGCGCCAGCAGTGCGGTTCTCTCAGGTTCGCAGTATTTT.

The CDR3 DNA follows: TGTGCCAGCAGCTTGGATGGTACAGGGGTGTCTGAGCAGTTCTTC. It translates to CASSLDGTGVSEQFF. The chain combines TRBV5-4 with TRBJ2-1; TRBD1 matches at 7 bases. In germline, CDR1 is SGHNT, CDR2 YYREEE (reference sequence). V lost 0 bases to trimming and J lost 9 bases; unmatched junction nucleotides: 9. The CDR3 runs to 15 residues.

The chain is built from TRBV7-9 and TRBJ1-1; D unclear. The length of the CDR3 is 13 residues. V lost 6 bases and J 1 base, leaving 9 bases between the germline ends. The germline V gene has CDR1 SEHNR and CDR2 FQNEAQ (reference sequence). CDR3 sequence (DNA): TGTGCCAGCAGGCCGAGAGGGAACACTGAAGCTTTCTTT. Its translation: CASRPRGNTEAFF.

The chain recombines TRBV7-2 with TRBJ2-3; the D is unclear. Germline V gives CDR1 SGHTA, CDR2 FQGNSA. Trimming pared 2 bases from V and 5 bases from J, leaving 17 bases between. The CDR3 is 16 residues long. The CDR3: CASSLRSRAQRDTQYF. DNA of the CDR3: TGTGCCAGCAGCTTAAGGTCTAGAGCCCAGCGAGATACGCAGTATTTT.

Only one count was recorded for this clone. This chain joins TRBV24-1 and TRBJ2-7, with 7 positions matching TRBD2. Unmatched junction bases numbered 13, after V lost 2 bases and J lost 4 bases. The germline CDR1 and CDR2 sequences are KGHDR and SFDVKD. CDR3 length: 17 amino acids. The chain's CDR3 is CATSDSAWGGRSYEQYF. In DNA, the CDR3 is TGTGCCACCAGTGATTCCGCCTGGGGCGGGAGATCGTACGAGCAGTACTTC.

The chain links TRBV19 to TRBJ1-1, with D maybe TRBD1 (6 bases). V was clipped by 6 bases and J by 4 bases, with 12 bases between them. CDR1 is LNHDA, CDR2 SQIVND, per germline (reference sequence). This CDR3 contains 13 residues. This chain's CDR3 is CASSPTGSTEAFF. DNA of the CDR3: TGTGCCAGTAGCCCCACAGGGAGCACTGAAGCTTTCTTT.